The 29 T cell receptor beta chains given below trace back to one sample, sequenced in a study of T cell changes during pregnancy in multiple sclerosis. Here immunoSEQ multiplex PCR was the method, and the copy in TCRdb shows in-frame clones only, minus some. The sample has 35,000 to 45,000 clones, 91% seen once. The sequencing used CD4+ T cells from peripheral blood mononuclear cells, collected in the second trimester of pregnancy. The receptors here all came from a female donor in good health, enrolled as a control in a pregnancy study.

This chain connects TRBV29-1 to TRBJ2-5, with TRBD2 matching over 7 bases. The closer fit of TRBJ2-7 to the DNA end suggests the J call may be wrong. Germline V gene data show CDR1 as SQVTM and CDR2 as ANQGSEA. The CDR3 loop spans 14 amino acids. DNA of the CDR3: TGCAGCGCCTTAAGCGGGACGATCTCCTACGAGCAGTACTTC. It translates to CSALSGTISYEQYF.

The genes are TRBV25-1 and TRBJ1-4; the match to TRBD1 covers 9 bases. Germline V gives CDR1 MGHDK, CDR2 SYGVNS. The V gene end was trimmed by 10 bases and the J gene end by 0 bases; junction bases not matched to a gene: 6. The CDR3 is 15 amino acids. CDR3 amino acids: CATSQGASTNEKLFF. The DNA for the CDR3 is TGTGCCACCTCACAGGGGGCTTCAACTAATGAAAAACTGTTTTTT.

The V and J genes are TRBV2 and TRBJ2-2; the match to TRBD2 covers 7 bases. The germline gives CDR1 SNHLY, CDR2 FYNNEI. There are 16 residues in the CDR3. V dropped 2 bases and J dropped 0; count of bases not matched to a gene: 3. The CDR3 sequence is CASSEQGTTNTGELFF. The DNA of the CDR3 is TGTGCCAGCAGTGAACAAGGGACTACGAACACCGGGGAGCTGTTTTTT.

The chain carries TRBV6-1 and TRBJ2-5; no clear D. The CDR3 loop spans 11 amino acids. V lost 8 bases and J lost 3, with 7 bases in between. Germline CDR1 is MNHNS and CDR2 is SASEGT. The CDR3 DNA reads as TGTGCCAGCGGGCTAAAAGAGACCCAGTACTTC. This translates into CASGLKETQYF.

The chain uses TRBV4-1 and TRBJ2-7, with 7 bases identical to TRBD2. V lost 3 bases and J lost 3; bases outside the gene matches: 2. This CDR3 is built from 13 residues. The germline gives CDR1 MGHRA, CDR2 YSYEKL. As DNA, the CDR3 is TGCGCCAGCAGCCATACGGGAGGCTACGAGCAGTACTTC. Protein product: CASSHTGGYEQYF.

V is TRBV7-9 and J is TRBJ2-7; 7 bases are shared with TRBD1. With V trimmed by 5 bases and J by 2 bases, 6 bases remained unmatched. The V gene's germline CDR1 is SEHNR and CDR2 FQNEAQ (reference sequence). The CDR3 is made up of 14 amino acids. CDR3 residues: CASSTAGTAYEQYF. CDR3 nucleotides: TGTGCCAGCAGCACCGCCGGGACAGCCTACGAGCAGTACTTC.

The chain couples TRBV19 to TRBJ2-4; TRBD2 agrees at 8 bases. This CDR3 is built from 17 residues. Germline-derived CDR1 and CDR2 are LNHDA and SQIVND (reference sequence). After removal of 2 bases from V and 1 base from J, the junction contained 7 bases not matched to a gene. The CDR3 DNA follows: TGTGCCAGTAGTATACTTCGGGGGGGCCGGGCCAAAAACATTCAGTACTTC. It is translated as CASSILRGGRAKNIQYF.

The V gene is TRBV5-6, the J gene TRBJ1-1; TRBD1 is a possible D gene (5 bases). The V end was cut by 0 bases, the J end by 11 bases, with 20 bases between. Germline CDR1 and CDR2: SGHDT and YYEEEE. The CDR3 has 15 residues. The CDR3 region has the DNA TGTGCCAGCAGCTTGGGCGGGGGAGGCTTTAAAAAGGCTTTCTTT. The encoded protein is CASSLGGGGFKKAFF.

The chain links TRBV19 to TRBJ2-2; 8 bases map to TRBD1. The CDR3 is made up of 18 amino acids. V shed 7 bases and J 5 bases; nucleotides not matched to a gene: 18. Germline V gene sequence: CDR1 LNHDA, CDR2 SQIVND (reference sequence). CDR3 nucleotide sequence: TGTGCCAGTACCACCCCCCCCCTGACAGGGGTCGGGACCGGGGAGCTGTTTTTT. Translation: CASTTPPLTGVGTGELFF.

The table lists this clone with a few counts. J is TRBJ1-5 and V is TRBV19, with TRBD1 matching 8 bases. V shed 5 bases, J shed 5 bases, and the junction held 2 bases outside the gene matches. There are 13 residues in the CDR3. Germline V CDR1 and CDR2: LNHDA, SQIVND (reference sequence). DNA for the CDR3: TGTGCCAGTAGTGGACAGGGCGATCAGCCCCAGCATTTT. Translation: CASSGQGDQPQHF.

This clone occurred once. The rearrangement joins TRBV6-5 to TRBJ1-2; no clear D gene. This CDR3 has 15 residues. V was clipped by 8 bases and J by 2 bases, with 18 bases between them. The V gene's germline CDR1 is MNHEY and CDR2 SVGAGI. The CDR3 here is CASSVTIGTNYGYTF. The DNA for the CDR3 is TGTGCCAGCTCAGTTACGATTGGCACGAACTATGGCTACACCTTC.

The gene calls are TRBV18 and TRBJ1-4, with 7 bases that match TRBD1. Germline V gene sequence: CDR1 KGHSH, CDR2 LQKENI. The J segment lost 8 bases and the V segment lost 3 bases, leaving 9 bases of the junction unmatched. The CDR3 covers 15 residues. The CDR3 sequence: CASSPTRDSHEKLFF. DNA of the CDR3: TGTGCCAGCTCACCGACCCGGGACAGTCACGAAAAACTGTTTTTT.

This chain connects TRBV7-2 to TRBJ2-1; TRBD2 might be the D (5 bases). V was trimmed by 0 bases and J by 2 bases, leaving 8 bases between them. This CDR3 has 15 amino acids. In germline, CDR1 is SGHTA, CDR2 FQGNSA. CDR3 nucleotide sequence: TGTGCCAGCAGCTTAGCGGGAGTAGCCTACAATGAGCAGTTCTTC. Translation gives CASSLAGVAYNEQFF.

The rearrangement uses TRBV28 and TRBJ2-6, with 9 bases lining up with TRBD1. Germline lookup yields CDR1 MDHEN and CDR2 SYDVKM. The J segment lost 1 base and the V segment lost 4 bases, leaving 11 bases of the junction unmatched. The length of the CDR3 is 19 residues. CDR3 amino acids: CASSYPPGQGGSGANVLTF. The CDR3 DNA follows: TGTGCCAGCAGTTACCCTCCGGGACAGGGTGGGTCTGGGGCCAACGTCCTGACTTTC. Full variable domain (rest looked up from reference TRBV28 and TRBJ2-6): DVKVTQSSRYLVKRTGEKVFLECVQDMDHENMFWYRQDPGLGLRLIYFSYDVKMKEKGDIPEGYSVSREKKERFSLILESASTNQTSMYLCASSYPPGQGGSGANVLTFGAGSRLTVL.

CDR3 region: CASSRLDSYNEQFF. The CDR3 DNA reads TGTGCCAGCAGCCGACTAGACTCCTACAATGAGCAGTTCTTC. The chain employs TRBV14 and TRBJ2-1; perhaps TRBD2 as D (6 bases). CDR1 is SGHDN, CDR2 FVKESK, per germline. With 4 bases removed from V and 0 bases from J, the gap between germline ends came to 7 bases. The CDR3 is made up of 14 amino acids.

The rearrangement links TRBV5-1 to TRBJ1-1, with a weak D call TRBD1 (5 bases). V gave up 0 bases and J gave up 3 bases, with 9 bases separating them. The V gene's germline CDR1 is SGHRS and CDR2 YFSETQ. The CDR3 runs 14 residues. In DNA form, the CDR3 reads TGCGCCAGCAGCTTGGGGGGGGAATACACTGAAGCTTTCTTT. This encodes CASSLGGEYTEAFF.

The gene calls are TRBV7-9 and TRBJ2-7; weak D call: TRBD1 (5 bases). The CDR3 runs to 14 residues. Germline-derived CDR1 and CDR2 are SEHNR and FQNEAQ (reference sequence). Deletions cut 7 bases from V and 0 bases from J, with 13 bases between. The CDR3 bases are TGTGCCAGCACGCCCCAGGGAAGCTCCTACGAGCAGTACTTC. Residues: CASTPQGSSYEQYF.

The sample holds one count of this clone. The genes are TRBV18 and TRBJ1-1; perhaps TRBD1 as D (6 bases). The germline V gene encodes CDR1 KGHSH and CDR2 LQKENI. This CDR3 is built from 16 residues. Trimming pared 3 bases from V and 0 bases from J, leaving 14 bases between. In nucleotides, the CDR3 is TGTGCCAGCTCACCTTTACAGGGTTCGGTGAACACTGAAGCTTTCTTT. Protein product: CASSPLQGSVNTEAFF. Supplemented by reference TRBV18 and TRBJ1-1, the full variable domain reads NAGVMQNPRHLVRRRGQEARLRCSPMKGHSHVYWYRQLPEEGLKFMVYLQKENIIDESGMPKERFSAEFPKEGPSILRIQQVVRGDSAAYFCASSPLQGSVNTEAFFGQGTRLTVV.

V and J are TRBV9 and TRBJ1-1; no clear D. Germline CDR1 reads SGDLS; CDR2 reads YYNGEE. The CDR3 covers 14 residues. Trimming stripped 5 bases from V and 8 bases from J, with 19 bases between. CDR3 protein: CASSPAGSAGEAFF. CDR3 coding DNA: TGTGCCAGCAGTCCGGCGGGCTCAGCGGGGGAAGCTTTCTTT.

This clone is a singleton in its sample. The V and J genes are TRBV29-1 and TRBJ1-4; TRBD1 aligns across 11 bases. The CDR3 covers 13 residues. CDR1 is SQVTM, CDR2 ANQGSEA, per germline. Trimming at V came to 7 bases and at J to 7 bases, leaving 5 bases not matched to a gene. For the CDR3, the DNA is TGCAGCGCTCGGGACAGGGGGGGTGAAAAACTGTTTTTT. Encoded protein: CSARDRGGEKLFF.

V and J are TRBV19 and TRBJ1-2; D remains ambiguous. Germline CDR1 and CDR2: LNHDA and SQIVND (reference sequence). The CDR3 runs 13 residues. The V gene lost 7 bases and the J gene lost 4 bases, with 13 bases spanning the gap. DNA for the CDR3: TGTGCCAGTACCTTCGCGCCCGGCTATGGCTACACCTTC. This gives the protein CASTFAPGYGYTF.

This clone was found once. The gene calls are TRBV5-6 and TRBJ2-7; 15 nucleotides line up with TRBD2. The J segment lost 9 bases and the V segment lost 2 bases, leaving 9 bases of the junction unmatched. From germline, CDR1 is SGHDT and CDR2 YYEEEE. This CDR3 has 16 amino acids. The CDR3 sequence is CASSLGRGLAGGGQYF. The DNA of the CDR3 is TGTGCCAGCAGCTTAGGACGGGGACTAGCGGGAGGCGGGCAGTACTTC.

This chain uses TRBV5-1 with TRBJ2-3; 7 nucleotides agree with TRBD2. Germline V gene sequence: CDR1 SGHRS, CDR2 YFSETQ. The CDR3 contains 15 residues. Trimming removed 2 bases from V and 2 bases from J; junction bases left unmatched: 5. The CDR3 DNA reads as TGCGCCAGCAGCTTCCAAAGCGGGATCACAGATACGCAGTATTTT. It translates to CASSFQSGITDTQYF.

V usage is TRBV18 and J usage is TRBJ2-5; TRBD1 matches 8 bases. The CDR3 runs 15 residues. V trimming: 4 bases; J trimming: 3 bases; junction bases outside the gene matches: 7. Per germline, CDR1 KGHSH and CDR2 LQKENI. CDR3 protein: CASSQRQGSEETQYF. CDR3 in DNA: TGTGCCAGCTCACAACGACAGGGGAGCGAAGAGACCCAGTACTTC.

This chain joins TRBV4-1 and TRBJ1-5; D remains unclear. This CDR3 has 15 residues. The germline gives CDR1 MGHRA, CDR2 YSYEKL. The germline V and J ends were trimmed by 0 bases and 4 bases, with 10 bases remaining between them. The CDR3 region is CASSQEERANQPQHF. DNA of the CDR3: TGCGCCAGCAGCCAAGAAGAGAGGGCTAATCAGCCCCAGCATTTT.

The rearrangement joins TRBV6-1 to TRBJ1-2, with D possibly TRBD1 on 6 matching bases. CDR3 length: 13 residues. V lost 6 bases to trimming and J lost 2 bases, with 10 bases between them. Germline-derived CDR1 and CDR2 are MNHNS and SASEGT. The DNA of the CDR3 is TGTGCCAGCAGGCTGGACAGAAACTATGGCTACACCTTC. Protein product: CASRLDRNYGYTF.

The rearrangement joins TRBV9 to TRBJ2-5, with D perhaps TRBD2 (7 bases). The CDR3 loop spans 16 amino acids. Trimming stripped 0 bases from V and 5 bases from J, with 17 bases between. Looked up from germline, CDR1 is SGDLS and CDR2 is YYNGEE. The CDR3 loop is CASSVDPRGGRETQYF. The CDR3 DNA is TGTGCCAGCAGCGTAGATCCGAGGGGGGGGAGGGAGACCCAGTACTTC.

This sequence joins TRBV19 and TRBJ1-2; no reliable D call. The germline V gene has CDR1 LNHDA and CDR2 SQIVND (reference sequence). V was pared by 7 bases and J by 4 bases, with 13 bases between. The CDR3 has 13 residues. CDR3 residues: CASNPAGFYGYTF. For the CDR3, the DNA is TGTGCCAGTAACCCGGCGGGATTCTATGGCTACACCTTC.

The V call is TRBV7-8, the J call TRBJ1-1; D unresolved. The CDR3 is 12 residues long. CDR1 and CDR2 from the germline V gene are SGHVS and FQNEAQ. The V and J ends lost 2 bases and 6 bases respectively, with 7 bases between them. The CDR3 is CASSLTVSEAFF. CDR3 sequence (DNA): TGTGCCAGCAGCTTAACAGTATCTGAAGCTTTCTTT.